This passage covers 7 T cell receptor beta chains from one sample sequenced in a study of cytomegalovirus exposure and HLA in healthy donors. Amplification used 60 Vbeta primers and 13 Jbeta primers. This table comes from immunoSEQ multiplex PCR, and its TCRdb copy is limited to in-frame clones, with some not included. The sample contains under 200,000 clones, around three quarters of which appear only once. Source material: PBMCs. Every receptor here comes from a young man in good health and CMV-seronegative.

This rearrangement joins TRBV7-3 to TRBJ2-3; D call uncertain. The V and J ends lost 8 bases and 3 bases respectively, with 12 bases between them. There are 13 residues in the CDR3. Per germline, CDR1 SGHTA and CDR2 FQGTGA. The DNA for the CDR3 is TGTGCCAGCTCCCCGGTGGTTACAGATACGCAGTATTTT. Residues: CASSPVVTDTQYF.

The gene calls are TRBV5-1 and TRBJ2-1; D possibly corresponds to TRBD2 (5 bases). V was cut by 4 bases and J by 4 bases, with 18 bases left in between. The germline V gene has CDR1 SGHRS and CDR2 YFSETQ. CDR3 length: 16 residues. In nucleotides, the CDR3 is TGCGCCAGCAGCCCTCAAATAGCGCCACCTTACAATGAGCAGTTCTTC. It specifies CASSPQIAPPYNEQFF.

V is TRBV5-6 and J is TRBJ2-3; 7 positions agree with TRBD1. Germline V CDR1 and CDR2: SGHDT, YYEEEE. V gave up 3 bases and J gave up 1 base; unmatched junction bases: 2. This CDR3 contains 14 residues. Here the CDR3 reads CASSSGQGTDTQYF. The CDR3 DNA sequence: TGTGCCAGCAGCTCAGGACAGGGCACAGATACGCAGTATTTT.

A few counts support this clone. The chain combines TRBV5-1 with TRBJ2-3, with TRBD2 identical over 13 bases. J was trimmed by 7 bases and V by 2 bases; bases with no gene match: 1. Germline CDR1 is SGHRS and CDR2 is YFSETQ. The CDR3 contains 14 residues. CDR3 sequence: CASSFGTSGNTQYF. As DNA, the CDR3 is TGCGCCAGCAGCTTCGGGACTAGCGGGAATACGCAGTATTTT.

The rearrangement links TRBV2 to TRBJ1-1, with unresolved D. Trimming removed 3 bases at V and 9 bases at J, with 14 bases between. Germline V lookup: CDR1 SNHLY, CDR2 FYNNEI. The CDR3 totals 13 residues. This CDR3 is CASSDLHSEKAFF. CDR3 nucleotide sequence: TGTGCCAGCAGTGATCTTCACTCTGAGAAAGCTTTCTTT.

V is TRBV7-9 and J is TRBJ2-7; D gene uncertain. Germline loops: CDR1 SEHNR, CDR2 FQNEAQ (reference sequence). The V end lost 5 bases, the J end lost 0 bases, and 8 bases lay between the germline ends. The length of the CDR3 is 13 residues. CDR3 bases: TGTGCCAGCAGCCCACGGTCCTCCTACGAGCAGTACTTC. Protein product: CASSPRSSYEQYF.

The chain has TRBV10-1 and TRBJ2-7; 7 bases fit TRBD2. Trimming at V came to 4 bases and at J to 7 bases, leaving 13 bases not matched to a gene. CDR1 and CDR2 from the germline V gene are WNHNN and SYGVQD (reference sequence). The CDR3 has 15 residues. The CDR3 DNA reads TGCGCCAGCAGTGGGGGGACCCCTCTAGCGGCGGAGCAGTACTTC. Translated: CASSGGTPLAAEQYF.